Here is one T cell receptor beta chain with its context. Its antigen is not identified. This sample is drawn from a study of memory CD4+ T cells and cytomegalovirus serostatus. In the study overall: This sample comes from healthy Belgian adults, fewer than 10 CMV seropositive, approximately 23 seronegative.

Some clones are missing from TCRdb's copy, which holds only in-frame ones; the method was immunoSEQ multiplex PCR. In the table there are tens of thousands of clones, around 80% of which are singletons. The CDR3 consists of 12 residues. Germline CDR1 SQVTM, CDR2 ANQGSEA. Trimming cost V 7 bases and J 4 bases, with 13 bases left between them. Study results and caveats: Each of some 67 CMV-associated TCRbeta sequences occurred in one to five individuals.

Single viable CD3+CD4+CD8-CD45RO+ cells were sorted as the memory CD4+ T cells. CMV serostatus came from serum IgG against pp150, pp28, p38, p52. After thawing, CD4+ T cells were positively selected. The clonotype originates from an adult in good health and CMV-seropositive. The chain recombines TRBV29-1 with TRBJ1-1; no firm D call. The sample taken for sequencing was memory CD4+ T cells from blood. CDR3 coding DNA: TGCAGCGCCGCAGGTCTTGGCACTGAAGCTTTCTTT. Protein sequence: CSAAGLGTEAFF.